The present T cell receptor (beta chain) was sequenced within a study of T-cell reconstitution after alpha-beta-depleted transplantation in children. Broader study findings: Surviving recipient cells, namely T cells and thymic progenitors, were the source of high day-60 TCRbeta diversity in some patients.

This clonotype was seen a few times. Its antigen remains unidentified. Molecular barcoding with unique molecular identifiers was used for the TCRbeta library. TCRdb re-called the PCR reads through MiXCR, storing one row per CDR3 protein. The repertoire holds about 610,000 distinct CDR3 sequences, with 25% to 30% as singletons. The TCR sequence derives from a boy in the first two years of life with Wiskott-Aldrich syndrome, due to receive a stem cell transplant. The material sequenced was PBMCs, taken before TCRalphabeta/CD19-depleted stem cell transplant.

In DNA, the CDR3 is TGTGCCAGCAGCTCCCCTAGCGGGAGTACTAGCACAGATACGCAGTATTTT. As protein: CASSSPSGSTSTDTQYF. The chain recombines TRBV5-4 with TRBJ2-3, with 10 bases fitting TRBD2. Germline loops: CDR1 SGHNT, CDR2 YYREEE (reference sequence). V lost 3 bases to trimming and J lost 0 bases; unmatched junction nucleotides: 7. The CDR3 runs to 17 residues. Filled out from reference TRBV5-4 and TRBJ2-3, the complete variable domain reads ETGVTQSPTHLIKTRGQQVTLRCSSQSGHNTVSWYQQALGQGPQFIFQYYREEENGRGNFPPRFSGLQFPNYSSELNVNALELDDSALYLCASSSPSGSTSTDTQYFGPGTRLTVL.